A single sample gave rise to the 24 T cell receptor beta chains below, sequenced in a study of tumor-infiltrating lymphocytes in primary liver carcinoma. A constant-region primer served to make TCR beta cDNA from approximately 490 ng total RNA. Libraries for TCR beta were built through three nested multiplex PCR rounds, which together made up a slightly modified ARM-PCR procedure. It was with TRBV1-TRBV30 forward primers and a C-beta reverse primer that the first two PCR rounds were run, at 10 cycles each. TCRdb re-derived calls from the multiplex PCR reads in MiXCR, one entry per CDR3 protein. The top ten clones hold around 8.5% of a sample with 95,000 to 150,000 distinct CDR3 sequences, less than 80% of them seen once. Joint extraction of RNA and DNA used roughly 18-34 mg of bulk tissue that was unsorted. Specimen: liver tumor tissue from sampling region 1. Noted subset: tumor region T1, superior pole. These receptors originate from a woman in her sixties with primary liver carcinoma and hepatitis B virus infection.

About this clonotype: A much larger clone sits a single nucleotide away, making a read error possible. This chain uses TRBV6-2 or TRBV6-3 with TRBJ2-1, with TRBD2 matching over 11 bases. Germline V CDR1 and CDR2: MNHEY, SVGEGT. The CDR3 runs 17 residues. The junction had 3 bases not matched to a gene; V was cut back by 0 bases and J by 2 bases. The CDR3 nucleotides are TGTGCCAGCAGTTACTCGGCGACTAGCGGGACCTACAATGAGCAGTTCTTC. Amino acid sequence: CASSYSATSGTYNEQFF.

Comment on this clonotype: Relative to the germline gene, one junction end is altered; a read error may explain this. CDR3 sequence reads: CARRHVRRGTEQFF. CDR3 coding DNA: TGTGCCAGGAGACATGTTCGGAGGGGAACTGAGCAATTCTTC. J is TRBJ2-1 and V is TRBV11-2, with D maybe TRBD2 (6 bases). The CDR3 contains 14 residues. Germline loops: CDR1 SGHAT, CDR2 FQNNGV.

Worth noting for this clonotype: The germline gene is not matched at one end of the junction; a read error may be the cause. The CDR3: CASNSLRSGRVSYNEQSF. CDR3 DNA sequence: TGTGCCAGCAACTCTCTGCGTAGCGGGAGGGTGTCCTACAACGAGCAGTCCTTC. The chain carries TRBV11-2 and TRBJ2-1, with 11 bases lining up with TRBD2. This CDR3 comprises 18 residues. Germline CDR1 reads SGHAT; CDR2 reads FQNNGV.

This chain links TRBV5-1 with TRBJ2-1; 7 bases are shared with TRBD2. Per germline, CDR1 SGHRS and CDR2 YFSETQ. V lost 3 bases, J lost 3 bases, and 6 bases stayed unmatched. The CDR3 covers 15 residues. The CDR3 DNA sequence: TGCGCCAGCAGCTCCACTAGCGACCACTACAATGAGCAGTTCTTC. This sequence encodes CASSSTSDHYNEQFF.

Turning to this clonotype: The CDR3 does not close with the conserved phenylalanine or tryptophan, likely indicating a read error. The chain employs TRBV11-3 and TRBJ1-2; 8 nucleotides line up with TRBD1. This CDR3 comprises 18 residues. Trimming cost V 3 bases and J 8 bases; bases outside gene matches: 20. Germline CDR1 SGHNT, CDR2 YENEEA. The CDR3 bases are TGTGCCAGCAGCTTGGGATCATATTCAACCGGGACAGGTCTCGGCTACACCTCC. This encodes CASSLGSYSTGTGLGYTS.

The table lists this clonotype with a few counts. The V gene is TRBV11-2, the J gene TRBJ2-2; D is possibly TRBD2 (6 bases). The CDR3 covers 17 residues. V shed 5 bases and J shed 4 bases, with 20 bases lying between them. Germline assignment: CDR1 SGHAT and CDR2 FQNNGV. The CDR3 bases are TGTGCCAGCAGCCCCCGTAGCCGGAGGAGGGGCACCGGGGAGCTGTTTTTT. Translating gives CASSPRSRRRGTGELFF.

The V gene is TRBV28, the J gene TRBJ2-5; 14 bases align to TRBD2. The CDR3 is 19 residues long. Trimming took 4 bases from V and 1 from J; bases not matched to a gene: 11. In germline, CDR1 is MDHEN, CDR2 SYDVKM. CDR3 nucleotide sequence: TGTGCCAGCAGTTGGAGGGGACTAGCGGGAGCGGGTGGCCAAGAGACCCAGTACTTC. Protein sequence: CASSWRGLAGAGGQETQYF. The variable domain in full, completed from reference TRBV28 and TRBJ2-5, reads DVKVTQSSRYLVKRTGEKVFLECVQDMDHENMFWYRQDPGLGLRLIYFSYDVKMKEKGDIPEGYSVSREKKERFSLILESASTNQTSMYLCASSWRGLAGAGGQETQYFGPGTRLLVL.

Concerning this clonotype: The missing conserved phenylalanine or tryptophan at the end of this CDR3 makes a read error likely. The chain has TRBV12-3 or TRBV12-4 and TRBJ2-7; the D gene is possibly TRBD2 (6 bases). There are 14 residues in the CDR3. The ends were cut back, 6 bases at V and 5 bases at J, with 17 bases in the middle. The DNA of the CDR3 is TGTGCCAGCAGGATAGCAGGAGGGAGCAACGAGCAGTACTCC. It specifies CASRIAGGSNEQYS.

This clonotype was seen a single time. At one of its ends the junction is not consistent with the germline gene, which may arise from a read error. The CDR3 sequence is CASNFFGTDFF. The CDR3 DNA follows: TGTGCCAGCAATTTCTTCGGGACAGACTTCTTC. The chain combines TRBV12-3 or TRBV12-4 with TRBJ1-2; 7 nucleotides match TRBD1. The CDR3 is 11 amino acids.

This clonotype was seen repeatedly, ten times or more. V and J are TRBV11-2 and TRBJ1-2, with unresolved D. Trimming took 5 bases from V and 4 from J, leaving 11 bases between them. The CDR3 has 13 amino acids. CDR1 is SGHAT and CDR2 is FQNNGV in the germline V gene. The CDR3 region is CASSPSQTYGYTF. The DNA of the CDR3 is TGTGCCAGCAGCCCCTCACAGACCTATGGCTACACCTTC.

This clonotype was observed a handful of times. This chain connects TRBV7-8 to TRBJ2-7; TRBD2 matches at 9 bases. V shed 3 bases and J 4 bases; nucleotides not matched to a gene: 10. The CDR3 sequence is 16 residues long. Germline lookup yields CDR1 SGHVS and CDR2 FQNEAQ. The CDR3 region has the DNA TGTGCCAGCAGCTTGTCTCTAGCGGGAACGGGGTACGAGCAGTACTTC. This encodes CASSLSLAGTGYEQYF.

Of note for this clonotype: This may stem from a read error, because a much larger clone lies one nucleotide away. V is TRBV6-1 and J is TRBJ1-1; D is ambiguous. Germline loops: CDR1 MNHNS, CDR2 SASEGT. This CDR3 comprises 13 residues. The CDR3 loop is CASNFQENTAAFF. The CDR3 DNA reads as TGTGCCAGCAATTTTCAGGAAAACACTGCAGCTTTCTTT.

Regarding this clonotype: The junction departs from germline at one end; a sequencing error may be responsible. The CDR3 protein is CASGVGLASYNEHFF. For the CDR3, the DNA is TGTGCCAGCGGCGTGGGACTAGCGTCATACAATGAGCATTTCTTC. The J gene is TRBJ2-1, the V gene TRBV11-2, with TRBD2 matching over 10 bases. The CDR3 extends over 15 amino acids. Germline V lookup: CDR1 SGHAT, CDR2 FQNNGV.

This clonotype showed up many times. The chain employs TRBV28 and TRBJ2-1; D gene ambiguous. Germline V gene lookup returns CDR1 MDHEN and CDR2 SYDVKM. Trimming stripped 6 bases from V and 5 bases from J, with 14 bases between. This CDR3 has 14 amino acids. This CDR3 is CASSHQVANNEQFF. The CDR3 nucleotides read TGTGCCAGCAGCCACCAGGTGGCCAACAATGAGCAGTTCTTC.

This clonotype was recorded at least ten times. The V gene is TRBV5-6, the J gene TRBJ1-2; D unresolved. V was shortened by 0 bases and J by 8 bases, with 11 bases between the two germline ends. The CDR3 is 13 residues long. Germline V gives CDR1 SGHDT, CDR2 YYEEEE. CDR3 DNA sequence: TGTGCCAGCAGCTTGGATAGCCGCCGGGGCTACACCTTC. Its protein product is CASSLDSRRGYTF.

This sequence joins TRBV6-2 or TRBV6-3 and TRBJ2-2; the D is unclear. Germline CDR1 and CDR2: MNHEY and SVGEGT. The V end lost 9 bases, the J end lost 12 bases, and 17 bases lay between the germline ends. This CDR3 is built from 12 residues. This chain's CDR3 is CASTEGYRKLFF. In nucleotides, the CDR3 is TGTGCCAGTACCGAAGGGTACCGGAAGCTGTTTTTT.

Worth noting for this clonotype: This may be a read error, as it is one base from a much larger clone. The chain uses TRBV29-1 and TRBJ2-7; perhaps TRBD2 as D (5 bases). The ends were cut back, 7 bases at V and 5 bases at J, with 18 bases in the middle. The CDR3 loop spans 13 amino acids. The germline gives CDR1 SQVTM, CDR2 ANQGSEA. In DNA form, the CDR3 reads TGCAGCGCTGACGGGAACGGGCGGGACGAGCAGTACTTC. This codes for CSADGNGRDEQYF.

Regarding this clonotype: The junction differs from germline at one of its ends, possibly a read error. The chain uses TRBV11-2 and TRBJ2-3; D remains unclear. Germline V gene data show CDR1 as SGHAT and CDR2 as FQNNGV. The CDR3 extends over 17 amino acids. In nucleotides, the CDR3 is TGTGCCAGCAGCTTAGGGAAACTAACGTACGCGTCAGATTCGCAGTATTTT. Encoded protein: CASSLGKLTYASDSQYF.

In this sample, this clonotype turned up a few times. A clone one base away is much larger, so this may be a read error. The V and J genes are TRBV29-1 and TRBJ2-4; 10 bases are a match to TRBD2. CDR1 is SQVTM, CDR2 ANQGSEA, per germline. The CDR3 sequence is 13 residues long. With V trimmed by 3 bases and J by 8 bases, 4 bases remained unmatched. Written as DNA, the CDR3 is TGCAGCGTTGAGGCTAGCGGGAGTCACATTCAGTACTTC. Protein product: CSVEASGSHIQYF.

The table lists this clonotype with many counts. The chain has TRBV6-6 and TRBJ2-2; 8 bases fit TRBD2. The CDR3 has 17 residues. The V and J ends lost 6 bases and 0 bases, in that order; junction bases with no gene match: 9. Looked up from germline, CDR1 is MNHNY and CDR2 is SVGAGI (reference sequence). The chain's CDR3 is CASRDLAGSSNTGELFF. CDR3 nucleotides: TGTGCCAGCAGAGACTTAGCGGGGTCTTCGAACACCGGGGAGCTGTTTTTT.

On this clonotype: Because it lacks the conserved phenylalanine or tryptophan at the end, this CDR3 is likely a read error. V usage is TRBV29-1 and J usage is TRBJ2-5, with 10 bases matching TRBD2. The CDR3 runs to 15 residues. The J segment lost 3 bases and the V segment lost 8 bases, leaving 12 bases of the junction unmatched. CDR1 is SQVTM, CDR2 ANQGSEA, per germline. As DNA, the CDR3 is TGCAGCCTCCCTGGACTAGCGGATGATAAAGAGACCCAGTACTTA. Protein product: CSLPGLADDKETQYL.

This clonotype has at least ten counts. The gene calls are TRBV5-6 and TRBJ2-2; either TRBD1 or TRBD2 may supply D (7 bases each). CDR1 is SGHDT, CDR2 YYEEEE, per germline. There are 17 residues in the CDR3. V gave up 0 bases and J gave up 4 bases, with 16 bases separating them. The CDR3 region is CASSLVAGGGITGELFF. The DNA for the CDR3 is TGTGCCAGCAGCTTGGTCGCAGGGGGGGGAATCACCGGGGAGCTGTTTTTT. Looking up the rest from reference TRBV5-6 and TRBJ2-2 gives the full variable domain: DAGVTQSPTHLIKTRGQQVTLRCSPKSGHDTVSWYQQALGQGPQFIFQYYEEEERQRGNFPDRFSGHQFPNYSSELNVNALLLGDSALYLCASSLVAGGGITGELFFGEGSRLTVL.

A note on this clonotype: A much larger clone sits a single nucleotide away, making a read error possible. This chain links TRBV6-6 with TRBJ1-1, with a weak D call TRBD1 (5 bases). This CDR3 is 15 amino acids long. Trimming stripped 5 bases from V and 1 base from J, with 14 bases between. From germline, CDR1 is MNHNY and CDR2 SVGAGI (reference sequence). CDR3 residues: CASSILRGENTEAFF. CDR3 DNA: TGTGCCAGCAGTATACTTAGGGGTGAGAACACTGAAGCTTTCTTT.

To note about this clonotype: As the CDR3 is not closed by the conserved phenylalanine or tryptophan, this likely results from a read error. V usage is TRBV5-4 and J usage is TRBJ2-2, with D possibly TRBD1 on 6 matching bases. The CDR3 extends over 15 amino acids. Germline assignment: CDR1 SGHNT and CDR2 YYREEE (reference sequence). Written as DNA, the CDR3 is TGTGCCAGCAGCTCCCGGGACACCTATGACGGGAAGCTGTTTTCT. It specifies CASSSRDTYDGKLFS.